Below, 27 T cell receptor beta chains from the same sample are listed, as sequenced in a study of blood T cell repertoires in COVID-19. The data were produced by immunoSEQ multiplex PCR, yet TCRdb's version contains in-frame clones alone and is incomplete. The sample contains just over 250,000 clones, about 91% of which appear only once. Sequencing input: peripheral blood. Receptors were obtained from a young adult with COVID-19, enrolled during active disease.

The chain carries TRBV11-2 and TRBJ2-1, with TRBD2 matching 11 bases. The CDR3 covers 15 residues. With 2 bases clipped from V and 3 bases from J, the junction kept 0 bases outside the gene matches. Per germline, CDR1 SGHAT and CDR2 FQNNGV. Here the CDR3 reads CASSLTSGGYNEQFF. In nucleotides, the CDR3 is TGTGCCAGCAGCTTAACTAGCGGGGGCTACAATGAGCAGTTCTTC.

The V gene is TRBV6-5, the J gene TRBJ2-5, with 7 bases identical to TRBD1. J was trimmed by 5 bases and V by 8 bases; bases with no gene match: 14. Germline V gene data show CDR1 as MNHEY and CDR2 as SVGAGI. The CDR3 is 15 amino acids. As DNA, the CDR3 is TGTGCCAGCGGATCCGCACTTCCGACAGGGGAGACCCAGTACTTC. Translation gives CASGSALPTGETQYF.

V usage is TRBV30 and J usage is TRBJ2-7, with 10 bases matching TRBD2. J gave up 6 bases and V 3 bases, and 5 bases lay outside the gene matches. This CDR3 is 13 amino acids long. CDR1 GTSNPN and CDR2 SVGIG come from the germline V gene (reference sequence). The CDR3 region has the DNA TGTGCCTGGAGGCATGGACTAGCGGCCGAGCAGTACTTC. It is translated as CAWRHGLAAEQYF.

This clone occurred a few times. This sequence joins TRBV27 and TRBJ2-1, with D possibly being TRBD1 (6 bases). The V end lost 3 bases, the J end lost 11 bases, and 11 bases lay between the germline ends. This CDR3 region has 12 residues. Looked up from germline, CDR1 is MNHEY and CDR2 is SMNVEV (reference sequence). Written as DNA, the CDR3 is TGTGCCAGCAGTTTGGCCAGGGGTAAGCAGTTCTTC. It specifies CASSLARGKQFF.

V is TRBV6-5 and J is TRBJ1-1; D unclear. V was pared by 0 bases and J by 5 bases, with 10 bases between. The CDR3 loop spans 14 amino acids. The germline gives CDR1 MNHEY, CDR2 SVGAGI. CDR3 nucleotides: TGTGCCAGCAGTTACTCGAACTGGGAGACTGAAGCTTTCTTT. It is translated as CASSYSNWETEAFF.

The chain combines TRBV7-9 with TRBJ2-3; a weak D match, TRBD2 (6 bases). Between the trimmed V and J ends, which lost 4 bases and 2 bases, there was a span of 16 bases. This CDR3 has 16 amino acids. Germline CDR1 SEHNR, CDR2 FQNEAQ (reference sequence). CDR3 loop: CASSSLLRENTDTQYF. CDR3 bases: TGTGCCAGCAGCTCACTTCTCCGGGAGAACACAGATACGCAGTATTTT. Based on the CDR3 plus reference TRBV7-9 and TRBJ2-3, the full variable domain is DTGVSQNPRHKITKRGQNVTFRCDPISEHNRLYWYRQTLGQGPEFLTYFQNEAQLEKSRLLSDRFSAERPKGSFSTLEIQRTEQGDSAMYLCASSSLLRENTDTQYFGPGTRLTVL.

This clone was observed once. The V call is TRBV4-2, the J call TRBJ2-1; 7 positions match TRBD2. From germline, CDR1 is LGHNA and CDR2 YNFKEQ. Losses at the gene ends were 0 bases for V and 15 bases for J; bases not matched to a gene: 8. This CDR3 has 13 amino acids. CDR3 DNA: TGTGCCAGCAGCCAAGAGCGGCTAGCGGTTGGGTTCTTC. Protein product: CASSQERLAVGFF.

This chain connects TRBV28 to TRBJ1-2; D is uncertain. This CDR3 comprises 11 residues. CDR1 and CDR2 (germline): MDHEN, SYDVKM. Trimming stripped 7 bases from V and 2 bases from J, with 5 bases between. This CDR3 is CASTGNYGYTF. The DNA for the CDR3 is TGTGCCAGCACCGGGAACTATGGCTACACCTTC.

The J gene is TRBJ2-1, the V gene TRBV5-5; weak D call: TRBD1 (6 bases). From germline, CDR1 is SGHKS and CDR2 YYEKEE (reference sequence). V was clipped by 3 bases and J by 0 bases, with 10 bases between them. CDR3 size: 15 residues. The DNA for the CDR3 is TGTGCCAGCAGCTCATGGGACATCTCCTACAATGAGCAGTTCTTC. As protein: CASSSWDISYNEQFF.

The chain is built from TRBV28 and TRBJ2-2; D unclear. The germline V and J ends were trimmed by 7 bases and 6 bases, with 9 bases remaining between them. The CDR3 is 12 amino acids. CDR1 and CDR2 from the germline V gene are MDHEN and SYDVKM. Written as DNA, the CDR3 is TGTGCCAGCACCACAAGATCCGGGGAGCTGTTTTTT. Amino acids: CASTTRSGELFF.

V usage is TRBV15 and J usage is TRBJ1-5; 8 nucleotides agree with TRBD1. There are 18 residues in the CDR3. The V gene's germline CDR1 is LNHNV and CDR2 YYDKDF (reference sequence). The junction had 12 bases not matched to a gene; V was cut back by 3 bases and J by 2 bases. CDR3 in DNA: TGTGCCACCAGCAGCTTCACGACAGGGGCCCTCGGCAATCAGCCCCAGCATTTT. Its translation is CATSSFTTGALGNQPQHF.

This chain uses TRBV7-9 with TRBJ2-7; D is ambiguous. Germline V lookup: CDR1 SEHNR, CDR2 FQNEAQ (reference sequence). The CDR3 has 12 residues. V lost 5 bases and J lost 0, with 5 bases in between. Here the CDR3 reads CASSPNSYEQYF. The CDR3 nucleotides read TGTGCCAGCAGCCCCAACTCCTACGAGCAGTACTTC.

This chain joins TRBV5-1 and TRBJ1-2; 10 bases line up with TRBD1. CDR3 length equals 16 residues. The ends lost 0 bases at V and 5 bases at J; junction bases unmatched: 7. Germline V lookup: CDR1 SGHRS, CDR2 YFSETQ. The CDR3 coding sequence is TGCGCCAGCAGCTTGGAGACAGGGGGCTTGGGATATGGCTACACCTTC. Its protein product is CASSLETGGLGYGYTF.

The chain links TRBV5-4 to TRBJ2-5; weak D call: TRBD1 (6 bases). Trimming shortened V by 4 bases and J by 2 bases, and 18 bases separated the two germline ends. The CDR3 contains 16 residues. The germline CDR1 and CDR2 sequences are SGHNT and YYREEE (reference sequence). The CDR3 sequence: CASSPDSTRLQETQYF. In DNA, the CDR3 is TGTGCCAGCAGCCCGGACAGCACCAGATTACAAGAGACCCAGTACTTC.

J is TRBJ2-5 and V is TRBV11-2; 10 positions match TRBD2. The CDR3 runs to 15 residues. Per germline, CDR1 SGHAT and CDR2 FQNNGV. The V gene end was trimmed by 8 bases and the J gene end by 5 bases; junction bases not matched to a gene: 11. In nucleotides, the CDR3 is TGTGCCAGCGCCCACCTAGCGGGAGTTGGTGAGACCCAGTACTTC. This sequence encodes CASAHLAGVGETQYF.

V is TRBV10-3 and J is TRBJ2-3; a possible D gene is TRBD1 (5 bases). Trimming removed 0 bases from V and 2 bases from J, with 12 bases in between. Germline CDR1 ENHRY, CDR2 SYGVKD. This CDR3 spans 16 amino acids. The CDR3: CAISESQGPDTDTQYF. CDR3 bases: TGTGCCATCAGTGAGTCGCAGGGCCCGGACACAGATACGCAGTATTTT.

The chain combines TRBV25-1 with TRBJ1-2; a possible D gene is TRBD1 (5 bases). The CDR3 is 12 residues long. Germline loops: CDR1 MGHDK, CDR2 SYGVNS. The germline V and J ends were trimmed by 5 bases and 4 bases, with 8 bases remaining between them. This CDR3 reads CASSTRGYGYTF. The CDR3 DNA is TGTGCCAGCAGTACAAGGGGCTATGGCTACACCTTC.

This chain links TRBV11-3 with TRBJ2-5; the match to TRBD2 covers 10 bases. There are 15 residues in the CDR3. Germline V gene data show CDR1 as SGHNT and CDR2 as YENEEA. J gave up 2 bases and V 5 bases, and 5 bases lay outside the gene matches. CDR3 DNA sequence: TGTGCCAGCAGCCATACTAGCGGGAATCAAGAGACCCAGTACTTC. Its translation is CASSHTSGNQETQYF. Using reference TRBV11-3 and TRBJ2-5 for the parts outside the CDR3, the full variable domain is EAGVVQSPRYKIIEKKQPVAFWCNPISGHNTLYWYLQNLGQGPELLIRYENEEAVDDSQLPKDRFSAERLKGVDSTLKIQPAELGDSAVYLCASSHTSGNQETQYFGPGTRLLVL.

This clone appeared a single time. This chain joins TRBV7-2 and TRBJ2-3; D is possibly TRBD2 (6 bases). V was pared by 5 bases and J by 0 bases, with 12 bases between. The CDR3 runs 15 residues. Germline V lookup: CDR1 SGHTA, CDR2 FQGNSA. The CDR3 loop reads CASSPEGLSTDTQYF. The CDR3 DNA is TGTGCCAGCAGCCCGGAGGGCCTAAGCACAGATACGCAGTATTTT.

The count of this clone is one. The chain is built from TRBV24-1 and TRBJ1-4, with 8 positions matching TRBD1. This CDR3 has 13 residues. V dropped 7 bases and J dropped 5; count of bases not matched to a gene: 2. Germline V gene lookup returns CDR1 KGHDR and CDR2 SFDVKD. Here the CDR3 DNA reads TGTGCCACCAGCACAGGGGGAAATGAAAAACTGTTTTTT. Translated: CATSTGGNEKLFF.

V and J are TRBV7-2 and TRBJ2-1, with D unclear. The V end was cut by 3 bases, the J end by 5 bases, with 11 bases between. This CDR3 spans 14 amino acids. CDR1 is SGHTA and CDR2 is FQGNSA in the germline V gene. The CDR3 DNA follows: TGTGCCAGCAGCTTGTACGTTAGAAACAATGAGCAGTTCTTC. The encoded protein is CASSLYVRNNEQFF.

The chain employs TRBV6-5 and TRBJ2-7; 11 nucleotides match TRBD2. V was clipped by 7 bases and J by 2 bases; unmatched bases: 4. CDR3 length: 14 amino acids. Germline values: CDR1 MNHEY, CDR2 SVGAGI. This chain's CDR3 is CASTSTSGAYEQYF. CDR3 in DNA: TGTGCCAGCACCTCGACTAGCGGGGCCTACGAGCAGTACTTC.

Comment on this clone: At one boundary the junction diverges from the germline segment, which might be a read error. The chain has TRBV2 and TRBJ2-2; possible D gene TRBD2, 6 bases. Per the germline V gene, CDR1 is SNHLY and CDR2 is FYNNEI. This CDR3 spans 14 amino acids. In DNA form, the CDR3 reads TGTGCCGGCAGTGGAGGGTTCGGCACCGGGGAGCTGTTTTTT. This translates into CAGSGGFGTGELFF.

The gene calls are TRBV30 and TRBJ1-6; no clear D gene. The CDR3 totals 14 residues. The V and J ends lost 2 bases and 7 bases respectively, with 12 bases between them. Germline lookup yields CDR1 GTSNPN and CDR2 SVGIG (reference sequence). The CDR3 coding sequence is TGTGCCTGGAGTTACATGGGTAGCAATTCACCCCTCCACTTT. Translation: CAWSYMGSNSPLHF.

The chain uses TRBV20-1 and TRBJ2-7, with 7 bases aligning to TRBD1. V shed 5 bases, J shed 3 bases, and the junction held 1 base outside the gene matches. Germline-derived CDR1 and CDR2 are DFQATT and SNEGSKA (reference sequence). The CDR3 is made up of 11 amino acids. The chain's CDR3 is CSARTGYEQYF. DNA of the CDR3: TGCAGTGCTCGGACAGGCTACGAGCAGTACTTC.

This chain links TRBV18 with TRBJ2-1; D not resolved. Per the germline V gene, CDR1 is KGHSH and CDR2 is LQKENI. The V end lost 0 bases, the J end lost 5 bases, and 8 bases lay between the germline ends. This CDR3 contains 14 residues. CDR3 region: CASSPPVRDNEQFF. The CDR3, as DNA: TGTGCCAGCTCACCACCGGTCCGGGACAATGAGCAGTTCTTC. Filled out from reference TRBV18 and TRBJ2-1, the complete variable domain reads NAGVMQNPRHLVRRRGQEARLRCSPMKGHSHVYWYRQLPEEGLKFMVYLQKENIIDESGMPKERFSAEFPKEGPSILRIQQVVRGDSAAYFCASSPPVRDNEQFFGPGTRLTVL.

This chain uses TRBV2 with TRBJ2-5; maybe TRBD2 (6 bases). Deletions cut 5 bases from V and 5 bases from J, with 18 bases between. There are 15 residues in the CDR3. The germline V gene has CDR1 SNHLY and CDR2 FYNNEI. In DNA form, the CDR3 reads TGTGCCAGCAGTAAGGTGGTAGCGGCTCGGGAGACCCAGTACTTC. Encoded protein: CASSKVVAARETQYF.